This T cell receptor (beta chain) was identified during a study of OX40 agonist ivuxolimab in advanced cancers. Study summary: With ivuxolimab, an agonistic anti-OX40 (CD134) antibody, patients were treated.

Only in-frame clones appear in the TCRdb table, and some are missing; sequencing was by immunoSEQ multiplex PCR. The sample holds about 51,000 clones, 88% seen once. From germline, CDR1 is MDHEN and CDR2 SYDVKM. The CDR3 is 14 residues long. Trimming removed 1 base at V and 1 base at J, with 7 bases between. The sample was CD4+ or CD8+ T cells sorted from blood, taken in a trial of the OX40 agonist ivuxolimab. The chain couples TRBV28 to TRBJ1-2; no definite D call. The TCR comes from an adult with an advanced solid tumor such as melanoma, head and neck, liver or kidney cancer. CDR3 loop: CASSLLGVNYGYTF. CDR3 DNA: TGTGCCAGCAGTTTATTGGGCGTTAACTATGGCTACACCTTC.